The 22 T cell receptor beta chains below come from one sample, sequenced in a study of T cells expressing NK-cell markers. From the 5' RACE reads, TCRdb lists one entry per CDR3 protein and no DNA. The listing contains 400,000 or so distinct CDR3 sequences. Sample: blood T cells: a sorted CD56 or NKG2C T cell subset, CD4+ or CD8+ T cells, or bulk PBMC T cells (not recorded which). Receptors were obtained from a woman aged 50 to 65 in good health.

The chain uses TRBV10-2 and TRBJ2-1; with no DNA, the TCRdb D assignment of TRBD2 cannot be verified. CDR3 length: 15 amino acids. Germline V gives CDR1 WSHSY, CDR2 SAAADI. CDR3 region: CASRDGTSGYNEQFF.

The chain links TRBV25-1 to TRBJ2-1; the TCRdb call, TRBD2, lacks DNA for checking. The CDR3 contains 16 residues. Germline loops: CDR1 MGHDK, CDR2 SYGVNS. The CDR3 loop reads CASSEYWASGRYEQFF.

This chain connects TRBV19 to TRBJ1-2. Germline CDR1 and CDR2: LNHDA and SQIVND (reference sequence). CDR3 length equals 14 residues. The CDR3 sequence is CASSLSGRAYGYTF.

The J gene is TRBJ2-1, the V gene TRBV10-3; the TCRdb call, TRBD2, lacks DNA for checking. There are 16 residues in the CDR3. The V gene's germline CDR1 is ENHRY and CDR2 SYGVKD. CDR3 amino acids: CAISESSPSVGNEQFF.

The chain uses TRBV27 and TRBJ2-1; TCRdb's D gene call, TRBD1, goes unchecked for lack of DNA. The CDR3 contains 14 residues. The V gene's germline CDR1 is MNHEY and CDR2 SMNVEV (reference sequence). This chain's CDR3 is CASSFGTGNNEQFF.

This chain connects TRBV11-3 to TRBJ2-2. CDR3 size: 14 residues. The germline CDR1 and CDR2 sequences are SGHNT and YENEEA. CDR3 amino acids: CASSTLMDTGELFF.

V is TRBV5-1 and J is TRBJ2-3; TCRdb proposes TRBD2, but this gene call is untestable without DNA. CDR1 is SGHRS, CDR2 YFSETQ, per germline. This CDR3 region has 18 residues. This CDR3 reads CASSPSGRAVGSTDTQYF.

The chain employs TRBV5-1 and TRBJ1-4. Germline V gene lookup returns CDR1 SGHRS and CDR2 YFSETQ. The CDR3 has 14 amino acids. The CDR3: CASRLVLANEKLFF.

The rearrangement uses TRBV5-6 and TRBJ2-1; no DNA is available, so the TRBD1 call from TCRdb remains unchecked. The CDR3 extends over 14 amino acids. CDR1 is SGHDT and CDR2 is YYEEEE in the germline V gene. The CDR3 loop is CASSLVPGGDEQFF.

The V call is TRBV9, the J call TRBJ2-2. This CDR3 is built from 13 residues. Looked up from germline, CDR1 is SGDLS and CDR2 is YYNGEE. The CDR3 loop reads CASSVEMGGELFF.

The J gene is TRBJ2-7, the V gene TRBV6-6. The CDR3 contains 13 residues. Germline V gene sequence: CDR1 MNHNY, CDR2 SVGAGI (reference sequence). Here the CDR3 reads CASSYEGLYEQYF.

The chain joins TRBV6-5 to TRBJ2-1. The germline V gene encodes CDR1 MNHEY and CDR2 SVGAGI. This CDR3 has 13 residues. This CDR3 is CASSNTVYNEQFF.

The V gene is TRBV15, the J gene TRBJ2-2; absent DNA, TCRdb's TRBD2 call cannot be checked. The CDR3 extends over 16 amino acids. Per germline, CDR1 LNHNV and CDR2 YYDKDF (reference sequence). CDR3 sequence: CATSAASGGDTGELFF.

CDR3 amino acids: CSAFTTSGRVDEQFF. V and J are TRBV20-1 and TRBJ2-1; TCRdb's D call of TRBD2 is untestable without DNA. The CDR3 has 15 amino acids. Per germline, CDR1 DFQATT and CDR2 SNEGSKA (reference sequence).

CDR3 loop: CSANREKETQYF. The rearrangement joins TRBV20-1 to TRBJ2-5; as DNA is missing, the TRBD1 call by TCRdb cannot be tested. CDR3 size: 12 residues. In germline, CDR1 is DFQATT, CDR2 SNEGSKA (reference sequence).

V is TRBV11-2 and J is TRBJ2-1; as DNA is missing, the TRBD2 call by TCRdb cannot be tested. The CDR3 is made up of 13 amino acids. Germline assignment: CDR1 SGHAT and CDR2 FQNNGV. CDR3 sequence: CASSFIAANEQFF. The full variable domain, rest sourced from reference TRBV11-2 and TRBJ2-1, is EAGVAQSPRYKIIEKRQSVAFWCNPISGHATLYWYQQILGQGPKLLIQFQNNGVVDDSQLPKDRFSAERLKGVDSTLKIQPAKLEDSAVYLCASSFIAANEQFFGPGTRLTVL.

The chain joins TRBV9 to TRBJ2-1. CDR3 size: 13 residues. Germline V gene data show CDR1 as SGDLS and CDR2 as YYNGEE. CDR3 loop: CASSVEVRDEQFF.

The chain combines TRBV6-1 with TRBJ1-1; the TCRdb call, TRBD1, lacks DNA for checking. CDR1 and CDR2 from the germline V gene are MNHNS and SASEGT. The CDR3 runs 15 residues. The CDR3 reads CASSVFPRGGDEAFF.

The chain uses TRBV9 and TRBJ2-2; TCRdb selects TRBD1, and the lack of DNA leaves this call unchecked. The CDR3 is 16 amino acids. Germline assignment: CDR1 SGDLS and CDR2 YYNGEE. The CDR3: CASSVDQGAYTGELFF.

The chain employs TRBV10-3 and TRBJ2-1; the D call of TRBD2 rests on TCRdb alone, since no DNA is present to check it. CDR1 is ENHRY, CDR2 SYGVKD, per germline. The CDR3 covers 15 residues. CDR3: CAISVTSGRRDEQFF.

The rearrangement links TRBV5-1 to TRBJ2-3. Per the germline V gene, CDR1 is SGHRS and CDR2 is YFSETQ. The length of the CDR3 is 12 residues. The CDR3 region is CASSLERMTQYF.

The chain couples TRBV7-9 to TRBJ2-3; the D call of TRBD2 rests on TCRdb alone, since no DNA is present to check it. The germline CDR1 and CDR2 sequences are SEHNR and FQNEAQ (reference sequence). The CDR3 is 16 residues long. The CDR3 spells CASSPGASASTDTQYF.